These T cell receptor beta chains were read from a single sample in a study of PD-1 blockade in mismatch repair-deficient tumors. Measured with immunoSEQ multiplex PCR; TCRdb has only the in-frame clones, and not every one. Of 75,000 to 85,000 clones detected, 81% appear once; the ten largest clones hold 2.6%. Sequenced here: peripheral blood, sampled 12 weeks after starting pembrolizumab. The receptor set was obtained from an adult with mismatch repair-deficient cancer. Both conserved end residues are trimmed from each CDR3. Each record gives: CDR3 protein, V gene.

CDR3: ASSPPGGAGYNEQF; V: TRBV9
CDR3: ASSHPDSGQY; V: TRBV5-4
CDR3: ASSLGDLANYGYT; V: TRBV5-1
CDR3: ASSPRLAGTGTDTQY; V: TRBV27
CDR3: ASSLEPGSYEQY; V: TRBV7-2
CDR3: ARTDRTCSYNEQF; V: TRBV10-1
CDR3: ASSFSYSGNTIY; V: TRBV11-2
CDR3: ASSRATGTGFEKLF; V: TRBV6-6
CDR3: AIKDRVSHQPQH; V: TRBV10-3
CDR3: ASSVREYGNTIY; V: TRBV11-2
CDR3: ASSSGTSGRNNEQF; V: TRBV5-4
CDR3: ASSARDTTIYEQY; V: TRBV19
CDR3: ASSPQERRVNEQF; V: TRBV27
CDR3: ASSPQGLGPYEQY; V: TRBV18
CDR3: ASRTTGPNTEAF; V: TRBV7-9
CDR3: ASSPRTSDYTGELF; V: TRBV18
CDR3: ASSSVGKDEQY; V: TRBV9
CDR3: ASSELAGGSSYEQF; V: TRBV25-1
CDR3: ASSSRLAGGRTGELF; V: TRBV7-8
CDR3: AIMKDRGEFYEQY; V: TRBV6-6
CDR3: ASTKLQSTEAF; V: TRBV5-1
CDR3: ASSRLSGANVLT; V: TRBV14
CDR3: ASSFLAVQY; V: TRBV7-9
CDR3: ASSEPLGEWSNQPQH; V: TRBV6-1
CDR3: SAYDRLTQY; V: TRBV20-1
CDR3: ALRCGLIEAHEQF; V: TRBV6-8
CDR3: ASSLWLNTEAF; V: TRBV14